Presented here are 10 T cell receptor beta chains from one specimen sequenced in a study of shared clonotypes between healthy human individuals. Method: immunoSEQ multiplex PCR; TCRdb's copy keeps in-frame clones and lacks some. The sample lists 2 million to 2.5 million clones, roughly 90% occurring once. Material for sequencing was naive CD4+ T cells from PBMCs. Subset of the sample: CD45RA+ positively selected. The receptors were gathered from a man aged 18 to 35 in good health. Some clones in this sample may be carry-over from other donors' samples.

The chain combines TRBV19 with TRBJ1-1, with a tentative D call TRBD1 (5 bases). V lost 1 base and J 5 bases, leaving 8 bases between the germline ends. CDR1 and CDR2 from the germline V gene are LNHDA and SQIVND (reference sequence). The CDR3 contains 13 residues. The CDR3 DNA reads as TGTGCCAGTAGTATAGGGGCAGGGACTGAAGCTTTCTTT. It specifies CASSIGAGTEAFF.

The V and J genes are TRBV6-5 and TRBJ1-4; D unresolved. V lost 6 bases and J lost 5, with 16 bases in between. Germline CDR1 reads MNHEY; CDR2 reads SVGAGI. The CDR3 runs to 15 residues. Here the CDR3 reads CASSPTAQQNEKLFF. The CDR3 DNA reads TGTGCCAGCAGCCCCACAGCCCAACAAAATGAAAAACTGTTTTTT.

The CDR3 loop is CASSERFLRDRNTGELFF. The CDR3 DNA reads TGTGCCAGCAGTGAACGTTTTCTTCGGGACAGAAACACCGGGGAGCTGTTTTTT. The chain carries TRBV6-1 and TRBJ2-2; 7 nucleotides line up with TRBD1. Germline V gene sequence: CDR1 MNHNS, CDR2 SASEGT. The CDR3 is made up of 18 amino acids. Trimming cost V 2 bases and J 2 bases; bases outside gene matches: 11.

The chain uses TRBV18 and TRBJ2-7; possible D gene TRBD1, 5 bases. Trimming took 3 bases from V and 2 from J, leaving 17 bases between them. The CDR3 extends over 16 amino acids. Germline loops: CDR1 KGHSH, CDR2 LQKENI. Here the CDR3 DNA reads TGTGCCAGCTCACCCCGACAGACCTATTCAGCCTACGAGCAGTACTTC. It encodes CASSPRQTYSAYEQYF.

As regards this clone: This specimen includes other DNA sequences encoding the same CDR3. V gene TRBV6-5 combines with J gene TRBJ1-2; 8 bases fit TRBD1. Trimming cost V 6 bases and J 2 bases; bases outside gene matches: 2. Germline loops: CDR1 MNHEY, CDR2 SVGAGI. CDR3 length: 13 amino acids. CDR3 in DNA: TGTGCCAGCAGACGACAGGGGAACTATGGCTACACCTTC. This encodes CASRRQGNYGYTF.

The genes are TRBV6-5 and TRBJ1-1; TRBD1 agrees at 9 bases. CDR3 length equals 15 residues. Germline V CDR1 and CDR2: MNHEY, SVGAGI. With 2 bases clipped from V and 6 bases from J, the junction kept 7 bases outside the gene matches. The CDR3 DNA reads as TGTGCCAGCAGTTACGCCGGGACAGGGAAAGCTGAAGCTTTCTTT. This translates into CASSYAGTGKAEAFF.

The rearrangement uses TRBV7-9 and TRBJ2-5; 8 bases are shared with TRBD2. This CDR3 contains 13 residues. V shed 9 bases, J shed 3 bases, and the junction held 6 bases outside the gene matches. Germline CDR1 and CDR2: SEHNR and FQNEAQ (reference sequence). Here the CDR3 reads CASGRGGEETQYF. As DNA, the CDR3 is TGTGCCAGTGGACGGGGGGGAGAAGAGACCCAGTACTTC.

The V gene is TRBV29-1, the J gene TRBJ1-5, with D unclear. Trimming took off 7 bases at V and 6 bases at J, with 19 bases between the two ends. CDR1 and CDR2 (germline): SQVTM, ANQGSEA. This CDR3 comprises 14 residues. As DNA, the CDR3 is TGCAGCGCCACCTCCGACCTGAGCGGTCAGCCCCAGCATTTT. It is translated as CSATSDLSGQPQHF.

As for this clone: Other nucleotide sequences in the sample specify the same CDR3. The chain recombines TRBV6-5 with TRBJ1-1; tentatively, D is TRBD1 (5 bases). The CDR3 is made up of 12 amino acids. Germline CDR1 and CDR2: MNHEY and SVGAGI. V lost 6 bases, J lost 5 bases, and 10 bases lay in between. The CDR3 reads CASSRGGTEAFF. The CDR3 region has the DNA TGTGCCAGCAGCCGGGGGGGGACTGAAGCTTTCTTT.

The chain employs TRBV28 and TRBJ1-2; no reliable D call. This CDR3 is 12 amino acids long. Germline lookup yields CDR1 MDHEN and CDR2 SYDVKM. V shed 2 bases and J shed 6 bases, with 7 bases lying between them. The CDR3 region is CASSLSQDGYTF. In DNA form, the CDR3 reads TGTGCCAGCAGTTTAAGTCAGGATGGCTACACCTTC.